Below, 9 T cell receptor beta chains from the same sample are listed, as sequenced in a study of blood T cell repertoires in COVID-19. Here immunoSEQ multiplex PCR was the method, and the copy in TCRdb shows in-frame clones only, minus some. Found here are 250,000 to 350,000 clones, about nine tenths of them singletons; the top ten hold 10% to 12%. Specimen: peripheral blood. The receptors shown here come from a woman aged 30 to 39 with COVID-19, enrolled during active disease.

This clone was observed once. The CDR3 region has the DNA TGTGCCAGCAGTTTATCGCGGGGACTACCGCAGTTCTTC. Residues: CASSLSRGLPQFF. The chain recombines TRBV27 with TRBJ2-1; 7 bases fit TRBD2. With V trimmed by 0 bases and J by 12 bases, 5 bases remained unmatched. Germline assignment: CDR1 MNHEY and CDR2 SMNVEV (reference sequence). The CDR3 is made up of 13 amino acids.

Note on this clone: The junction departs from the called germline gene at one end, perhaps through a read error. V gene TRBV28 combines with J gene TRBJ2-7; tentatively, D is TRBD1 (6 bases). This CDR3 spans 11 amino acids. Per the germline V gene, CDR1 is MDHEN and CDR2 is SYDVKM. CDR3 amino acids: CASRSGTPTNF. For the CDR3, the DNA is TGTGCCAGCAGATCCGGGACACCAACGAACTTC.

This CDR3 reads CASRERGLTYSGANVLTF. The CDR3 nucleotides read TGTGCCAGTAGGGAGAGGGGACTCACCTACTCTGGGGCCAACGTCCTGACTTTC. The genes are TRBV19 and TRBJ2-6; D is perhaps TRBD2 (6 bases). V was cut by 6 bases and J by 0 bases, with 18 bases left in between. The CDR3 runs to 18 residues. Germline CDR1 is LNHDA and CDR2 is SQIVND (reference sequence). Full variable domain (missing parts from reference TRBV19 and TRBJ2-6): DGGITQSPKYLFRKEGQNVTLSCEQNLNHDAMYWYRQDPGQGLRLIYYSQIVNDFQKGDIAEGYSVSREKKESFPLTVTSAQKNPTAFYLCASRERGLTYSGANVLTFGAGSRLTVL.

The chain recombines TRBV19 with TRBJ1-5, with D possibly matching TRBD1 (5 bases). The CDR3 covers 14 residues. Germline loops: CDR1 LNHDA, CDR2 SQIVND (reference sequence). V dropped 2 bases and J dropped 4 bases, with 9 bases sitting between them. CDR3 loop: CASSIRRGNQPQHF. The CDR3 DNA reads TGTGCCAGTAGTATAAGGAGGGGAAATCAGCCCCAGCATTTT.

This sequence joins TRBV18 and TRBJ2-7, with D possibly TRBD1 on 6 matching bases. Germline CDR1 KGHSH, CDR2 LQKENI. The germline V and J ends were trimmed by 3 bases and 6 bases, with 9 bases remaining between them. The CDR3 is 12 residues long. CDR3 sequence reads: CASSPGTPEQYF. The CDR3 bases are TGTGCCAGCTCACCTGGGACACCCGAGCAGTACTTC. Variable domain in full (rest from reference TRBV18 and TRBJ2-7): NAGVMQNPRHLVRRRGQEARLRCSPMKGHSHVYWYRQLPEEGLKFMVYLQKENIIDESGMPKERFSAEFPKEGPSILRIQQVVRGDSAAYFCASSPGTPEQYFGPGTRLTVT.

The gene calls are TRBV7-2 and TRBJ2-5, with TRBD2 matching over 10 bases. CDR1 SGHTA and CDR2 FQGNSA come from the germline V gene. With V trimmed by 6 bases and J by 0 bases, 7 bases remained unmatched. The CDR3 is made up of 16 amino acids. This chain's CDR3 is CASRSSSGGYQETQYF. The DNA of the CDR3 is TGTGCCAGCAGGTCTTCTAGCGGGGGATACCAAGAGACCCAGTACTTC.

This clone was observed a single time. The V gene is TRBV30, the J gene TRBJ1-4; 8 nucleotides agree with TRBD1. In germline, CDR1 is GTSNPN, CDR2 SVGIG (reference sequence). Trimming cost V 3 bases and J 8 bases; bases outside gene matches: 5. The CDR3 is made up of 13 amino acids. CDR3 DNA: TGTGCCTGGAGCCAGGGGGCCTACGAAAAACTGTTTTTT. It encodes CAWSQGAYEKLFF. Filled out from reference TRBV30 and TRBJ1-4, the complete variable domain reads SQTIHQWPATLVQPVGSPLSLECTVEGTSNPNLYWYRQAAGRGLQLLFYSVGIGQISSEVPQNLSASRPQDRQFILSSKKLLLSDSGFYLCAWSQGAYEKLFFGSGTQLSVL.

The chain recombines TRBV9 with TRBJ1-4; TRBD1 matches 7 bases. The germline V gene encodes CDR1 SGDLS and CDR2 YYNGEE. The CDR3 has 14 amino acids. With 7 bases clipped from V and 6 bases from J, the junction kept 9 bases outside the gene matches. CDR3 region: CASSTGAGDEKLFF. The CDR3 DNA follows: TGTGCCAGCTCTACAGGGGCGGGTGATGAAAAACTGTTTTTT.

This clone was detected only a few times. The rearrangement joins TRBV15 to TRBJ1-6, with unresolved D. Germline-derived CDR1 and CDR2 are LNHNV and YYDKDF (reference sequence). The CDR3 length is 13 residues. Trimming cost V 1 base and J 14 bases, with 12 bases left between them. The DNA of the CDR3 is TGTGCCACCAGCAGAGTCCCCGGGGATTCCCTCCACTTT. This gives the protein CATSRVPGDSLHF.